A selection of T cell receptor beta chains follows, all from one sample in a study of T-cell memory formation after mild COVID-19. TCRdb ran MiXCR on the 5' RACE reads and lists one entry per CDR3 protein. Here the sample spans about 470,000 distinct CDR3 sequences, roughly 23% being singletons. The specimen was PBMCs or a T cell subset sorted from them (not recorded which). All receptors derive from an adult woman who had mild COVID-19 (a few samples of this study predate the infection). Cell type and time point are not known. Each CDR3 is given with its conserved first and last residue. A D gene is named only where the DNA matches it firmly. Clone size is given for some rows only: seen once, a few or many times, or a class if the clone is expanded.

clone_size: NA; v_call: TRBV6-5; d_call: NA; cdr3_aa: CASMGGTEQFF
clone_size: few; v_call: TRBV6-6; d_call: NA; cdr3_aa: CASRGGRAPNEKLFF
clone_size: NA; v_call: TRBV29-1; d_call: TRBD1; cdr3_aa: CILQGQIYEQYF
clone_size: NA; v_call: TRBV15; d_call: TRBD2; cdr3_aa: CATSREVAGGTYEQYF
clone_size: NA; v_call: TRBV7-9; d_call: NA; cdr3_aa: CASQGFYEQYF
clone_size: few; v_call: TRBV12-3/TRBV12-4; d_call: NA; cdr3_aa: CASSLTTPDGYTF
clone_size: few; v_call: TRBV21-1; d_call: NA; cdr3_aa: CASSKEGRRSQETQYF
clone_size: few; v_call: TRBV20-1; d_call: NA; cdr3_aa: CSASRQPNQPQHF
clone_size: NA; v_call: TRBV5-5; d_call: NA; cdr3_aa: CASSLWPGNEQFF
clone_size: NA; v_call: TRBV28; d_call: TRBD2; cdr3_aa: CASSPVAGKGSYEQYF
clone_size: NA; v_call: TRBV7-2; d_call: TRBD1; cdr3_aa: CASSLVGQGARGEQYF
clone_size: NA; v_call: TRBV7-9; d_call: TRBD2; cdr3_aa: CASSFNLAGGRYEQYF
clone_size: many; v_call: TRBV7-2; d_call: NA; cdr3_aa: CASSNYLDNEQFF
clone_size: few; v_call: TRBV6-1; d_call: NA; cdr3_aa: CATQDRQGWEQYF
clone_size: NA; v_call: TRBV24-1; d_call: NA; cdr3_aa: CATSDWNGQETQYF
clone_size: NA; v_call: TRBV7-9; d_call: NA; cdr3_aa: CASSPLGRRSYEQYF
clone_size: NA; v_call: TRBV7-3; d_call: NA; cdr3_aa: CASSLDAGPAAYEQYF
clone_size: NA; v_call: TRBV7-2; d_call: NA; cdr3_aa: CASSLDGGVSEQYF